This is a list of T cell receptor beta chains from one sample in a study of CXCR3-negative and CXCR3-positive naive CD8 T cells. TCRdb reprocessed the 5' RACE reads and reports one entry per CDR3 protein, with no DNA. This sample's clone table lists about 89,000 distinct CDR3 sequences. Material: naive CXCR3+ CD8+ T cells from blood. The receptors derive from a human donor in good health. Some clones in this sample may be carry-over from other donors' samples. Both conserved end residues are part of each CDR3.

len: 15; v_gene: TRBV4-1; j_gene: TRBJ1-5; CDR3aa: CASSQEHADNQPQHF
len: 14; v_gene: TRBV12-3/TRBV12-4; j_gene: TRBJ2-7; CDR3aa: CASSSDASREEQYF
len: 15; v_gene: TRBV7-2; j_gene: TRBJ1-4; CDR3aa: CASSFSLGGNEKLFF
len: 16; v_gene: TRBV9; j_gene: TRBJ2-5; CDR3aa: CASSVGDTGSVQTQYF
len: 13; v_gene: TRBV12-3/TRBV12-4; j_gene: TRBJ2-3; CDR3aa: CASNQAQGDTQYF
len: 16; v_gene: TRBV7-9; j_gene: TRBJ2-2; CDR3aa: CASSPEGLAETGELFF
len: 14; v_gene: TRBV29-1; j_gene: TRBJ2-7; CDR3aa: CSVSQGARLREQYF
len: 14; v_gene: TRBV5-5; j_gene: TRBJ2-7; CDR3aa: CASSLGGVTYEQYF
len: 14; v_gene: TRBV2; j_gene: TRBJ1-5; CDR3aa: CASSGGDSNQPQHF
len: 14; v_gene: TRBV2; j_gene: TRBJ2-5; CDR3aa: CASSWTGGTENQYF
len: 14; v_gene: TRBV5-1; j_gene: TRBJ1-1; CDR3aa: CASSLAVMNTEAFF
len: 13; v_gene: TRBV6-2/TRBV6-3; j_gene: TRBJ1-1; CDR3aa: CASRIQENTEAFF
len: 18; v_gene: TRBV28; j_gene: TRBJ2-7; CDR3aa: CASSLPPPGSLSSYEQYF
len: 14; v_gene: TRBV6-6; j_gene: TRBJ2-5; CDR3aa: CASKTVPFQETQYF
len: 15; v_gene: TRBV4-1; j_gene: TRBJ1-1; CDR3aa: CASSHPTGGDTEAFF
len: 17; v_gene: TRBV14; j_gene: TRBJ2-2; CDR3aa: CASSQDWTGPNTGELFF
len: 17; v_gene: TRBV24-1; j_gene: TRBJ2-3; CDR3aa: CATSDPSAGANPDTQYF
len: 16; v_gene: TRBV11-2; j_gene: TRBJ2-1; CDR3aa: CASSSSGVSSYNEQFF
len: 13; v_gene: TRBV27; j_gene: TRBJ2-4; CDR3aa: CASSGGPENIQYF
len: 12; v_gene: TRBV10-3; j_gene: TRBJ2-1; CDR3aa: CAISETSDEQFF
len: 15; v_gene: TRBV5-1; j_gene: TRBJ2-7; CDR3aa: CASSTRDRGVGEQYF
len: 14; v_gene: TRBV28; j_gene: TRBJ1-5; CDR3aa: CASSFPSSQRPQHF
len: 13; v_gene: TRBV7-3; j_gene: TRBJ2-3; CDR3aa: CASSADSTDTQYF
len: 11; v_gene: TRBV19; j_gene: TRBJ1-1; CDR3aa: CASNRGRKAFF
len: 15; v_gene: TRBV20-1; j_gene: TRBJ2-7; CDR3aa: CSAGARGSAVYEQYF
len: 14; v_gene: TRBV14; j_gene: TRBJ2-7; CDR3aa: CASSSQGAKDEQYF
len: 16; v_gene: TRBV9; j_gene: TRBJ2-2; CDR3aa: CASSAQSGPNTGELFF
len: 11; v_gene: TRBV25-1; j_gene: TRBJ2-7; CDR3aa: CASRTGFEQYF
len: 15; v_gene: TRBV14; j_gene: TRBJ2-4; CDR3aa: CASSQEGGGQDIQYF
len: 15; v_gene: TRBV27; j_gene: TRBJ2-3; CDR3aa: CASSPFGEGGGTQYF
len: 13; v_gene: TRBV28; j_gene: TRBJ2-2; CDR3aa: CASSTSNTGELFF
len: 14; v_gene: TRBV6-1; j_gene: TRBJ2-7; CDR3aa: CASSEGRGQDEQYF
len: 15; v_gene: TRBV4-2; j_gene: TRBJ2-2; CDR3aa: CASSQALDGTGELFF
len: 13; v_gene: TRBV6-2/TRBV6-3; j_gene: TRBJ1-3; CDR3aa: CASRRDSGNTIYF
len: 15; v_gene: TRBV6-5; j_gene: TRBJ1-6; CDR3aa: CASTSGGVDNSPLHF
len: 12; v_gene: TRBV29-1; j_gene: TRBJ1-2; CDR3aa: CSVPGTGGSYTF
len: 15; v_gene: TRBV14; j_gene: TRBJ2-7; CDR3aa: CASSFRQGLVYEQYF
len: 14; v_gene: TRBV24-1; j_gene: TRBJ2-5; CDR3aa: CATSDGHDQETQYF
len: 13; v_gene: TRBV5-1; j_gene: TRBJ2-2; CDR3aa: CASSYTGSGELFF
len: 13; v_gene: TRBV6-6; j_gene: TRBJ2-5; CDR3aa: CASKGTGEETQYF
len: 12; v_gene: TRBV28; j_gene: TRBJ2-3; CDR3aa: CASSPWRGTQYF
len: 17; v_gene: TRBV4-3; j_gene: TRBJ2-1; CDR3aa: CASSQDLSGSLGNEQFF
len: 15; v_gene: TRBV12-3/TRBV12-4; j_gene: TRBJ1-4; CDR3aa: CASTDDREGDEKLFF
len: 14; v_gene: TRBV14; j_gene: TRBJ2-7; CDR3aa: CASSYRDSHYEQYF
len: 16; v_gene: TRBV14; j_gene: TRBJ2-5; CDR3aa: CASSQLAGGRRETQYF
len: 13; v_gene: TRBV6-6; j_gene: TRBJ2-2; CDR3aa: CASVGAGTGELFF
len: 12; v_gene: TRBV7-8; j_gene: TRBJ1-5; CDR3aa: CASSQTGQPQHF
len: 14; v_gene: TRBV28; j_gene: TRBJ2-3; CDR3aa: CASSRQGLTDTQYF